Listed below are T cell receptor beta chains from one sample, sequenced in a study of cytomegalovirus exposure and HLA in healthy donors. TCRdb's copy holds only in-frame clones and misses some; the assay was immunoSEQ multiplex PCR. Its table records around 120,000 clones. Sequenced: PBMCs. These receptor sequences come from a man aged 45 to 65 in good health and CMV-seronegative. Each CDR3 is given with its conserved first and last residue. A D gene is named only where the DNA matches it firmly.

>TRBJ2-5|-|TRBV7-7
CASSLSGGETQYF
TGTGCTAGCAGCTTGTCTGGGGGGGAGACCCAGTACTTC
>TRBJ1-1|-|TRBV7-9
CASSNRDMNTEAFF
TGTGCCAGCAGTAACAGGGACATGAACACTGAAGCTTTCTTT
>TRBJ2-7|TRBD1|TRBV12-5
CASGLFRGTGEEEQYF
TGTGCTAGTGGCCTATTTCGGGGGACAGGGGAGGAGGAGCAGTACTTC
>TRBJ1-1|-|TRBV19
CASMGQDKTRAFF
TGTGCCAGTATGGGCCAGGACAAAACCCGAGCTTTCTTT
>TRBJ1-1|-|TRBV6-5
CASSYGGGGKAFF
TGTGCCAGCAGTTACGGAGGGGGGGGCAAAGCTTTCTTT
>TRBJ2-1|-|TRBV5-1
CASSLVPASSYNEQFF
TGCGCCAGCAGCTTGGTTCCCGCGTCCTCCTACAATGAGCAGTTCTTC
>TRBJ1-1|-|TRBV7-6
CASSLAGGNTEAFF
TGTGCCAGCAGCTTAGCCGGAGGGAACACTGAAGCTTTCTTT
>TRBJ1-2|TRBD1|TRBV2
CASIPGQSDGYTF
TGTGCCAGCATTCCGGGACAGAGTGATGGCTACACCTTC
>TRBJ1-4|TRBD1|TRBV4-1
CASSQGTGGLTNEKLFF
TGCGCCAGCAGCCAAGGGACAGGGGGCTTAACTAATGAAAAACTGTTTTTT
>TRBJ2-2|-|TRBV15
CATSRGLIYTGELFF
TGTGCCACCAGCAGGGGACTTATTTACACCGGGGAGCTGTTTTTT
>TRBJ2-5|TRBD1|TRBV9
CASSAGTGLETQYF
TGTGCCAGCAGCGCCGGGACAGGGTTAGAGACCCAGTACTTC
>TRBJ1-3|-|TRBV6-5
CASSIHSSGNTIYF
TGTGCCAGCAGTATACACAGCTCTGGAAACACCATATATTTT
>TRBJ1-1|-|TRBV6-4
CASSRERGDEAFF
TGTGCCAGCAGCCGAGAGAGAGGAGATGAAGCTTTCTTT
>TRBJ1-5|-|TRBV6-1
CASSTLGSAQHF
TGTGCCAGCAGTACACTAGGCTCAGCCCAGCATTTT
>TRBJ2-1|TRBD1|TRBV11-3
CASSSLTGGADEQFF
TGTGCCAGCAGCTCCCTTACAGGGGGCGCGGATGAGCAGTTCTTC
>TRBJ2-3|TRBD1|TRBV2
CASGRQGRTDTQYF
TGTGCCAGCGGAAGACAGGGGCGCACAGATACGCAGTATTTT
>TRBJ2-3|TRBD2|TRBV5-1
CASSSQRGNTDTQYF
TGCGCCAGCAGCTCCCAGCGGGGTAACACAGATACGCAGTATTTT
>TRBJ2-7|-|TRBV10-3
CAIRNREREQYF
TGTGCCATCAGAAACAGGGAAAGAGAGCAGTACTTC
>TRBJ1-5|TRBD1|TRBV29-1
CSVQGAGQPQHF
TGCAGCGTTCAGGGGGCTGGACAGCCCCAGCATTTT
>TRBJ2-2|TRBD1|TRBV5-1
CASSENRGQTGELFF
TGCGCCAGCAGCGAAAACAGGGGGCAAACCGGGGAGCTGTTTTTT
>TRBJ2-2|-|TRBV9
CASSERGSLTGELFF
TGTGCCAGCAGCGAGAGAGGCAGTCTCACCGGGGAGCTGTTTTTT
>TRBJ2-1|-|TRBV20-1
CSAKQYNEQFF
TGCAGTGCCAAACAGTACAATGAGCAGTTCTTC
>TRBJ1-1|-|TRBV5-1
CASSEQDPGSWAFF
TGCGCCAGCAGCGAACAGGACCCAGGCTCCTGGGCTTTCTTT
>TRBJ1-3|-|TRBV6-5
CASSYTGISGNTIYF
TGTGCCAGCAGTTACACAGGGATCTCTGGAAACACCATATATTTT
>TRBJ1-3|-|TRBV4-3
CASSQDQASGNTIYF
TGCGCCAGCAGCCAAGATCAAGCGTCTGGAAACACCATATATTTT
>TRBJ2-5|TRBD2|TRBV6-5
CASSRTSAIETQYF
TGTGCCAGCAGTCGGACTAGCGCGATAGAGACCCAGTACTTC
>TRBJ2-7|-|TRBV10-3
CASADRSYEQYF
TGTGCCAGCGCTGACAGGTCCTACGAGCAGTACTTC
>TRBJ2-7|TRBD2|TRBV5-1
CASSSRLAAYEQYF
TGCGCCAGCAGCTCCAGACTAGCTGCCTACGAGCAGTACTTC
>TRBJ2-5|-|TRBV29-1
CSVEDRGYETQYF
TGCAGCGTTGAGGACAGAGGGTACGAGACCCAGTACTTC
>TRBJ1-2|-|TRBV27
CASSLFGDANYGYTF
TGTGCCAGCAGTTTATTCGGGGATGCTAACTATGGCTACACCTTC
>TRBJ1-6|TRBD1|TRBV4-1
CASSLPGQGRSPLHF
TGCGCCAGCAGCCTTCCGGGACAGGGAAGGTCACCCCTCCACTTT
>TRBJ2-1|-|TRBV5-6
CASSFRTEQFF
TGTGCCAGCAGCTTTCGGACAGAGCAGTTCTTC
>TRBJ2-3|-|TRBV7-2
CASSRGREDTQYF
TGTGCCAGCAGCCGGGGAAGGGAAGATACGCAGTATTTT
>TRBJ1-4|TRBD1|TRBV14
CASSLGTASNEKLFF
TGTGCCAGCAGCCTTGGGACAGCCAGTAATGAAAAACTGTTTTTT
>TRBJ2-7|TRBD2|TRBV7-2
CASSGETSGSRYEQYF
TGTGCCAGCAGCGGAGAGACTAGCGGGAGCCGCTACGAGCAGTACTTC
>TRBJ2-7|-|TRBV27
CASSLLAGSSYEQYF
TGTGCCAGCAGTTTATTGGCAGGGTCGTCCTACGAGCAGTACTTC
>TRBJ2-2|-|TRBV5-1
CASRKDTANTGELFF
TGCGCCAGCAGAAAGGACACTGCGAACACCGGGGAGCTGTTTTTT
>TRBJ2-7|-|TRBV6-5
CASSRHRGAAYEQYF
TGTGCCAGCAGTAGACATAGGGGCGCGGCCTACGAGCAGTACTTC
>TRBJ1-2|-|TRBV11-2
CASSLDRGPSNYGYTF
TGTGCCAGCAGCTTAGACAGGGGTCCCTCTAACTATGGCTACACCTTC
>TRBJ2-5|TRBD2|TRBV25-1
CASTSGLAADQETQYF
TGTGCCAGCACCTCCGGACTAGCGGCAGACCAAGAGACCCAGTACTTC
>TRBJ2-3|-|TRBV5-1
CASSLDRVDGTDTQYF
TGCGCCAGCAGCTTGGACAGGGTTGATGGCACAGATACGCAGTATTTT
>TRBJ1-5|-|TRBV4-1
CASSQEEMRALQGQPQHF
TGCGCCAGCAGCCAAGAGGAAATGAGGGCACTTCAAGGGCAGCCCCAGCATTTT
>TRBJ2-6|-|TRBV27
CASNSRAGANVLTF
TGTGCCAGCAATTCGCGAGCAGGGGCCAACGTCCTGACTTTC
>TRBJ2-1|-|TRBV18
CASSPKRWGEDNEQFF
TGTGCCAGCTCACCAAAGAGGTGGGGGGAAGACAATGAGCAGTTCTTC
>TRBJ1-2|TRBD1|TRBV19
CAIGTGGVGGYTF
TGTGCCATAGGGACAGGGGGCGTAGGCGGCTACACCTTC